Listed here are 5 T cell receptor beta chains from one sample, sequenced in a study of cytomegalovirus exposure and HLA in healthy donors. PCR involved 60 Vbeta and 13 Jbeta primers. Only in-frame clones appear in the TCRdb table, and some are missing; sequencing was by immunoSEQ multiplex PCR. This table holds approximately 210,000 clones, more than 70% found once. The source material was PBMCs. Source of these receptors: a woman between 40 and 50 years old in good health and CMV-seronegative.

This clone was recorded a few times. J is TRBJ1-1 and V is TRBV6-5; D might be TRBD1 (6 bases). The CDR3 is 15 residues long. V shed 7 bases and J shed 5 bases, with 20 bases lying between them. CDR1 is MNHEY and CDR2 is SVGAGI in the germline V gene. The DNA for the CDR3 is TGTGCCAGCATGCCGGCTGGGTCTAGGGGGACTGAAGCTTTCTTT. Its protein is CASMPAGSRGTEAFF.

A single count supports this clone. V and J are TRBV30 and TRBJ1-2; D not resolved. CDR1 GTSNPN and CDR2 SVGIG come from the germline V gene (reference sequence). Trimming removed 4 bases from V and 2 bases from J, with 5 bases in between. The CDR3 is made up of 11 amino acids. This CDR3 reads CAWTQNYGYTF. CDR3 sequence (DNA): TGTGCCTGGACACAGAACTATGGCTACACCTTC.

The rearrangement uses TRBV11-3 and TRBJ2-1; the match to TRBD2 covers 7 bases. V dropped 5 bases and J dropped 2; count of bases not matched to a gene: 9. The CDR3 consists of 16 residues. Looked up from germline, CDR1 is SGHNT and CDR2 is YENEEA. The CDR3 nucleotides are TGTGCCAGCAGCCCATCCCCCGGGGGGACCTACAATGAGCAGTTCTTC. This sequence encodes CASSPSPGGTYNEQFF.

This sequence joins TRBV7-9 and TRBJ1-5; possibly TRBD1 for D (6 bases). Trimming removed 5 bases at V and 3 bases at J, with 17 bases between. The CDR3 is 16 amino acids. Per germline, CDR1 SEHNR and CDR2 FQNEAQ (reference sequence). The CDR3, as DNA: TGTGCCAGCAGCCGGAACTCGGGACAATTCAATCAGCCCCAGCATTTT. Translated, it gives CASSRNSGQFNQPQHF.

This clone was recorded only once. The chain couples TRBV27 to TRBJ2-7, with D unresolved. This CDR3 has 15 residues. V shed 5 bases and J shed 3 bases, with 17 bases lying between them. Germline values: CDR1 MNHEY, CDR2 SMNVEV (reference sequence). CDR3 sequence: CASSPAAAPDYEQYF. CDR3 nucleotides: TGTGCCAGCAGTCCCGCGGCAGCCCCGGACTACGAGCAGTACTTC.